Below, 2 T cell receptor beta chains from the same sample are listed, as sequenced in a study of blood T cell repertoires in COVID-19. Sequencing used immunoSEQ multiplex PCR; TCRdb keeps in-frame clones, though not all of them. Of some 220,000 clones listed, around 80% are singletons. Sample: peripheral blood. Source of these receptors: a woman between 70 and 85 years old with acute or convalescent COVID-19.

This chain uses TRBV6-5 with TRBJ1-3; D is undetermined. Germline CDR1 MNHEY, CDR2 SVGAGI. This CDR3 has 13 residues. V lost 5 bases and J 0 bases, leaving 5 bases between the germline ends. The CDR3 bases are TGTGCCAGCAGTCCAAACTCTGGAAACACCATATATTTT. It is translated as CASSPNSGNTIYF.

The V call is TRBV7-2, the J call TRBJ1-2, with TRBD1 matching over 8 bases. Germline-derived CDR1 and CDR2 are SGHTA and FQGNSA. CDR3 length equals 13 residues. Trimming removed 5 bases from V and 3 bases from J; junction bases left unmatched: 2. This CDR3 is CASSPTGDYGYTF. CDR3 DNA sequence: TGTGCCAGCAGCCCGACAGGGGACTATGGCTACACCTTC.